This is a list of T cell receptor beta chains from one sample in a study of vaccination and CD4 T cells after COVID-19. Each CDR3 protein is one row after TCRdb ran MiXCR on the PCR reads. The profile shows about 20,000 distinct CDR3 sequences, around 30% of them singletons. These TCRs' antigens remain unknown. Sequences were obtained from cultured CD4+ T cells from blood. Receptor source: a human donor with COVID-19. The CDR3 runs from the conserved cysteine through the conserved F or W. Fields, in order: J gene, clone size, D gene, V gene, CDR3 protein, CDR3 DNA. A D gene is named only where the DNA matches it firmly. Not all rows give a size; the values are once, few, many and, for expanded clones, a class.

>TRBJ2-2|.|.|TRBV6-1
CASSPGPGELFF
TGTGCCAGCAGCCCGGGACCCGGGGAGCTGTTTTTT
>TRBJ2-7|once|.|TRBV7-2
CASSSLPTRTDYEQYF
TGTGCCAGCAGCTCGTTACCGACCCGGACAGACTACGAGCAGTACTTC
>TRBJ2-1|.|TRBD2|TRBV20-1
CSAVPAGSGGYNEQFF
TGCAGTGCTGTGCCGGCTGGTAGCGGGGGCTACAATGAGCAGTTCTTC
>TRBJ2-7|.|.|TRBV7-8
CASTTIPQANEQYF
TGTGCCAGCACGACCATCCCCCAAGCTAACGAGCAGTACTTC
>TRBJ1-5|.|.|TRBV20-1
CSVRAGLSNQPQHF
TGCAGTGTTAGGGCAGGGTTGAGCAATCAGCCCCAGCATTTT
>TRBJ1-5|.|.|TRBV18
CASSKGGDSNQPQHF
TGTGCCAGCTCAAAGGGGGGAGATAGCAATCAGCCCCAGCATTTT
>TRBJ1-1|few|.|TRBV5-6
CASSFGTLNTEAFF
TGTGCCAGCAGCTTCGGGACCTTGAACACTGAAGCTTTCTTT
>TRBJ1-2|.|.|TRBV19
CASISRGGIHGYTF
TGTGCCAGTATCAGCCGGGGGGGAATCCATGGCTACACCTTC
>TRBJ2-2|.|TRBD1|TRBV19
CASCGQAGELFF
TGTGCCAGTTGTGGACAGGCCGGGGAGCTGTTTTTT
>TRBJ2-3|.|.|TRBV6-4
CASSDRGFTDTQYF
TGTGCCAGCAGTGACCGTGGATTCACAGATACGCAGTATTTT
>TRBJ1-1|few|.|TRBV25-1
CASRREGANTEAFF
TGTGCCAGCCGCAGGGAGGGAGCGAACACTGAAGCTTTCTTT
>TRBJ1-1|.|.|TRBV20-1
CSASPFGGGNTEAFF
TGCAGTGCTAGCCCGTTTGGGGGAGGGAACACTGAAGCTTTCTTT
>TRBJ1-1|few|TRBD1|TRBV19
CASSILQGKGPEAFF
TGTGCCAGTAGTATCCTACAGGGGAAAGGACCTGAAGCTTTCTTT